This TCR beta chain was found in a study of blood T cell repertoires in COVID-19. Study details: COVID-19 samples from acute and convalescent phases originated in the United States, Italy and Spain.

The V end lost 2 bases, the J end lost 6 bases, and 8 bases lay between the germline ends. Per the germline V gene, CDR1 is SGHNT and CDR2 is YYREEE (reference sequence). The CDR3 is made up of 12 amino acids. Per the original data handling: It was from reference gene primer amplification that nucleated cell counts were estimated. TCRdb keeps only in-frame clones here, not all; method: immunoSEQ multiplex PCR. The V and J calls and clone size are taken from that table; D and trimming were inferred from the DNA. The sample yields hundreds of thousands of clones, more than 85% seen once. The chain is built from TRBV5-4 and TRBJ1-2, with D tentatively TRBD1 (5 bases). This receptor was taken from a middle-aged man with acute or convalescent COVID-19. The sequencing input was peripheral blood. CDR3 DNA: TGTGCCAGCAGCTTAGGGGAGGATGGCTACACCTTC. Translating gives CASSLGEDGYTF. The whole variable domain, filled in from reference TRBV5-4 and TRBJ1-2, reads ETGVTQSPTHLIKTRGQQVTLRCSSQSGHNTVSWYQQALGQGPQFIFQYYREEENGRGNFPPRFSGLQFPNYSSELNVNALELDDSALYLCASSLGEDGYTFGSGTRLTVV.